One sample yielded the 24 T cell receptor beta chains listed below, sequenced in a study of CD8 T cells in ankylosing spondylitis. A single record per CDR3 protein comes from TCRdb applying MiXCR to the 5' RACE reads. The table includes under 55,000 distinct CDR3 sequences, around 7.4% detected once. Material for sequencing was blood, either unsorted or a sorted T cell fraction (not recorded which). The receptors stem from a female donor with ankylosing spondylitis or in good health (not recorded which).

The V and J genes are TRBV7-2 and TRBJ1-5; a possible D gene is TRBD1 (5 bases). V was pared by 1 base and J by 5 bases, with 12 bases between. CDR3 length: 15 amino acids. The germline gives CDR1 SGHTA, CDR2 FQGNSA. The CDR3 protein is CASSLVRGPDQPQHF. CDR3 in DNA: TGTGCCAGCAGCTTAGTGAGGGGTCCAGATCAGCCCCAGCATTTT.

The chain has TRBV21-1 and TRBJ2-2; the D segment call TRBD2 is taken from the table without a DNA check. TRBV21-1 is flagged as a pseudogene. CDR3 length: 19 amino acids. CDR3 bases: TGTGCCAGCAGCACTCCCGCAACCTGGACGGGCCCGAACACCGGGGAGCTGTTTTTT. It encodes CASSTPATWTGPNTGELFF.

This clonotype was seen ten or more times. The chain joins TRBV2 to TRBJ2-4; weak D call: TRBD2 (7 bases). V was cut by 8 bases and J by 2 bases, with 16 bases left in between. Looked up from germline, CDR1 is SNHLY and CDR2 is FYNNEI. The length of the CDR3 is 15 residues. The DNA for the CDR3 is TGTGCCAGCCGGAATGGGGGGGGCCCCAAAAACATTCAGTACTTC. Its translation is CASRNGGGPKNIQYF.

This clonotype was seen at least ten times. The chain has TRBV5-1 and TRBJ2-7; D unresolved. The V gene lost 4 bases and the J gene lost 3 bases, with 20 bases spanning the gap. The CDR3 is made up of 16 amino acids. CDR1 is SGHRS, CDR2 YFSETQ, per germline. CDR3 sequence (DNA): TGCGCCAGCAGCATAGGACGTTGGCCTTTGAACTACGAGCAGTACTTC. Translation: CASSIGRWPLNYEQYF.

At least ten counts were recorded for this clonotype. The CDR3 nucleotides are TGTGCCAGCACCGGGATCCGGCAAGAGACCCAGTACTTC. Its protein product is CASTGIRQETQYF. The chain links TRBV2 to TRBJ2-5, with a weak D call TRBD2 (5 bases). The CDR3 contains 13 residues. Trimming stripped 7 bases from V and 2 bases from J, with 11 bases between. Germline V CDR1 and CDR2: SNHLY, FYNNEI.

There are a few counts of this clonotype. This chain uses TRBV7-9 with TRBJ1-5, with D unclear. The germline CDR1 and CDR2 sequences are SEHNR and FQNEAQ (reference sequence). This CDR3 is built from 14 residues. Deletions cut 5 bases from V and 1 base from J, with 9 bases between. CDR3 sequence reads: CASSTAMSNQPQHF. The CDR3 DNA is TGTGCCAGCAGCACCGCTATGAGCAATCAGCCCCAGCATTTT.

This clonotype was seen repeatedly, ten times or more. J is TRBJ2-5 and V is TRBV5-1; TRBD2 matches 9 bases. The CDR3 length is 17 residues. Germline V gene data show CDR1 as SGHRS and CDR2 as YFSETQ. V dropped 1 base and J dropped 0; count of bases not matched to a gene: 7. CDR3 region: CASSLWSGGLYQETQYF. The CDR3 coding sequence is TGCGCCAGCAGCTTGTGGAGCGGGGGGCTCTACCAAGAGACCCAGTACTTC.

This clonotype was detected many times. The genes are TRBV12-3 or TRBV12-4 and TRBJ2-3, with D perhaps TRBD2 (5 bases). The CDR3 loop spans 14 amino acids. Trimming took 4 bases from V and 5 from J, leaving 13 bases between them. CDR3 sequence: CASSSIGIQDTQYF. The CDR3 nucleotides are TGTGCCAGCAGTTCCATCGGGATCCAAGATACGCAGTATTTT.

This clonotype was recorded many times. V is TRBV28 and J is TRBJ1-2; 10 bases agree with TRBD1. J was trimmed by 7 bases and V by 9 bases; bases with no gene match: 20. From germline, CDR1 is MDHEN and CDR2 SYDVKM. This CDR3 is 17 amino acids long. The CDR3 reads CARQTIPGQGRRSGYTF. CDR3 DNA sequence: TGTGCCAGGCAAACGATTCCGGGACAGGGGCGTCGTAGTGGCTACACCTTC.

Only a few counts were recorded for this clonotype. This chain connects TRBV20-1 to TRBJ2-3; 7 bases are a match to TRBD2. Germline lookup yields CDR1 DFQATT and CDR2 SNEGSKA (reference sequence). The CDR3 loop spans 15 amino acids. Unmatched junction bases numbered 3, after V lost 0 bases and J lost 0 bases. CDR3 sequence reads: CSARDLGGSTDTQYF. The DNA of the CDR3 is TGCAGTGCTAGAGATCTGGGGGGGAGCACAGATACGCAGTATTTT.

This clonotype was picked up many times. V gene TRBV27 combines with J gene TRBJ1-2, with D possibly TRBD1 on 5 matching bases. CDR1 and CDR2 (germline): MNHEY, SMNVEV (reference sequence). The CDR3 has 15 residues. V was shortened by 3 bases and J by 4 bases, with 15 bases between the two germline ends. The CDR3, as DNA: TGTGCCAGCAGTTTGTGGGGCGGAGGTGGCTATGGCTACACCTTC. Amino acids: CASSLWGGGGYGYTF.

This clonotype was picked up many times. This sequence joins TRBV11-2 and TRBJ2-7, with TRBD2 identical over 12 bases. J was trimmed by 0 bases and V by 6 bases; bases with no gene match: 12. Germline lookup yields CDR1 SGHAT and CDR2 FQNNGV. The CDR3 totals 18 residues. CDR3 sequence (DNA): TGTGCCAGCAGTTCCCGGACTAGCGGGGCTATTAGCTCCTACGAGCAGTACTTC. Translation: CASSSRTSGAISSYEQYF.

About this clonotype: A much larger clone differs from this one at a single base, so this may be a read error. The CDR3 is CASSEDRGGIDTQYF. The CDR3, as DNA: TGTGCCAGCAGTGAAGACAGGGGTGGTATAGATACGCAGTATTTT. The chain links TRBV25-1 to TRBJ2-3, with 8 bases identical to TRBD1. Germline V gene sequence: CDR1 MGHDK, CDR2 SYGVNS. V shed 2 bases, J shed 5 bases, and the junction held 6 bases outside the gene matches. The CDR3 runs 15 residues.

There are many counts of this clonotype. The V and J genes are TRBV18 and TRBJ2-3; D not certain. V gave up 4 bases and J gave up 1 base, with 18 bases separating them. The CDR3 extends over 17 amino acids. Germline V gives CDR1 KGHSH, CDR2 LQKENI. The CDR3 protein is CASSQARSVVGTDTQYF. For the CDR3, the DNA is TGTGCCAGCTCACAGGCAAGGTCCGTAGTCGGCACAGATACGCAGTATTTT. Full variable domain (rest looked up from reference TRBV18 and TRBJ2-3): NAGVMQNPRHLVRRRGQEARLRCSPMKGHSHVYWYRQLPEEGLKFMVYLQKENIIDESGMPKERFSAEFPKEGPSILRIQQVVRGDSAAYFCASSQARSVVGTDTQYFGPGTRLTVL.

This clonotype was detected many times. This chain joins TRBV7-2 and TRBJ1-2; D unclear. The CDR3 contains 15 residues. The germline CDR1 and CDR2 sequences are SGHTA and FQGNSA. The V gene lost 5 bases and the J gene lost 8 bases, with 21 bases spanning the gap. This CDR3 is CASSPGRASGLGYTF. As DNA, the CDR3 is TGTGCCAGCAGCCCCGGACGGGCCTCCGGGCTAGGCTACACCTTC.

Note on this clonotype: Its ends do not fully match the called genes, so a read error is possible. This chain links TRBV7-9 with TRBJ1-5, with D tentatively TRBD1 (6 bases). The CDR3 is made up of 16 amino acids. The germline CDR1 and CDR2 sequences are SEHNR and FQNEAQ (reference sequence). The CDR3 coding sequence is TGTGCCAGCAGCACCGGGACACGGATATCCAATCAGTCCCAGCATTTT. Translating gives CASSTGTRISNQSQHF.

This clonotype was recorded at least ten times. This rearrangement joins TRBV12-3 or TRBV12-4 to TRBJ1-2, with 8 bases aligning to TRBD1. This CDR3 comprises 13 residues. V shed 10 bases and J 7 bases; nucleotides not matched to a gene: 11. CDR3 residues: CATMDRVGSGYTF. For the CDR3, the DNA is TGTGCCACTATGGACAGGGTGGGTTCTGGCTACACCTTC.

Notes on this clonotype: A much larger clone sits a single nucleotide away, making a read error possible. The chain joins TRBV5-1 to TRBJ2-1; D not resolved. Germline V gives CDR1 SGHRS, CDR2 YFSETQ. The CDR3 consists of 12 residues. Here the CDR3 reads CASRPTENVQFF. As DNA, the CDR3 is TGCGCCAGCAGGCCTACGGAAAATGTGCAGTTCTTC.

This clonotype has ten or more counts. The rearrangement uses TRBV15 and TRBJ1-5; no definite D call. This CDR3 contains 15 residues. Germline CDR1 reads LNHNV; CDR2 reads YYDKDF (reference sequence). The V gene lost 9 bases and the J gene lost 1 base, with 16 bases spanning the gap. This chain's CDR3 is CATTDGRISNQPQHF. DNA of the CDR3: TGTGCCACTACCGATGGACGGATAAGCAATCAGCCCCAGCATTTT.

Ten or more counts support this clonotype. The CDR3 DNA reads TGTGCCAGCAGTGAACTGGGAAGGGCCTACGAGCAGTACGTC. As protein: CASSELGRAYEQYV. This sequence joins TRBV2 and TRBJ2-7; D remains unclear. This CDR3 contains 14 residues. Germline values: CDR1 SNHLY, CDR2 FYNNEI. Trimming removed 2 bases at V and 2 bases at J, with 10 bases between.

This clonotype has a count of ten or more. The genes are TRBV7-6 and TRBJ1-1; D is unresolved. Between the trimmed V and J ends, which lost 8 bases and 5 bases, there was a span of 9 bases. CDR3 length equals 11 residues. Germline V lookup: CDR1 SGHVS, CDR2 FNYEAQ. In nucleotides, the CDR3 is TGTGCCAGCCGAGGTGAGACTGAAGCTTTCTTT. Protein: CASRGETEAFF.

This clonotype was observed at least ten times. The genes are TRBV9 and TRBJ1-1; 7 positions agree with TRBD1. This CDR3 contains 14 residues. Germline assignment: CDR1 SGDLS and CDR2 YYNGEE. V shed 3 bases and J 3 bases; nucleotides not matched to a gene: 5. In DNA, the CDR3 is TGTGCCAGCAGCGGACAGGGAGGGGACACTGAAGCTTTCTTT. Protein sequence: CASSGQGGDTEAFF.

About this clonotype itself: A much larger clone differs from this one at a single base, so this may be a read error. This chain uses TRBV6-5 with TRBJ1-5; no clear D. Judging by the DNA end, TRBJ2-3 fits better; the J call may be wrong. The CDR3 covers 13 residues. Looked up from germline, CDR1 is MNHEY and CDR2 is SVGAGI. The CDR3 sequence: CASSYSVAQPQYF. The CDR3 DNA reads TGTGCCAGCAGTTACTCGGTAGCTCAGCCCCAGTATTTT.

This clonotype was seen repeatedly, ten times or more. The chain employs TRBV5-1 and TRBJ1-1, with TRBD1 as a possible D gene (6 bases). CDR1 is SGHRS and CDR2 is YFSETQ in the germline V gene. V was trimmed by 2 bases and J by 0 bases, leaving 11 bases between them. The CDR3 sequence is 15 residues long. The CDR3 DNA sequence: TGCGCCAGCAGCTTATCGACAGGTCTGAACACTGAAGCTTTCTTT. It encodes CASSLSTGLNTEAFF.